This T cell receptor beta chain was recovered during a study of early T cells in non-severe SARS-CoV-2 infection. This clonotype was observed at least ten times. Its cognate antigen is unknown. Study conclusions and caveats: Using VDJdb, the matching emphasized anti-spike CD8 responses while missing private and CD4 specificities.

Individual cDNA molecules were tagged with unique molecular identifiers. TCRdb reanalysed the 5' RACE reads using MiXCR and keeps one entry per CDR3 protein. In the table there are some 81,000 distinct CDR3 sequences, roughly 9.6% of which are singletons. The V gene's germline CDR1 is SGHAT and CDR2 FQNNGV. V dropped 0 bases and J dropped 7 bases, with 4 bases sitting between them. The CDR3 covers 13 residues. The chain uses TRBV11-2 and TRBJ1-6; no clear D gene. The sequence was obtained from an adult who was a healthcare worker with PCR-confirmed SARS-CoV-2 infection or an uninfected control (not recorded which). The material sequenced was whole blood. The CDR3 sequence: CASSLERNSPLHF. The CDR3 bases are TGTGCCAGCAGCTTAGAGCGGAATTCACCCCTCCACTTT.